This is a list of T cell receptor beta chains from one sample in a study of cytomegalovirus exposure and HLA in healthy donors. Generated by immunoSEQ multiplex PCR, the TCRdb table keeps only in-frame clones and is missing some. The profile shows some 200,000 clones, about nine tenths of them singletons. The sample was PBMCs. The origin of the receptors is a woman aged 18-35 years in good health and CMV-seronegative. The CDR3 runs from the conserved cysteine through the conserved F or W.

>TRBJ1-2|13|TRBV10-2
CASSGDSDYGYTF
>TRBJ2-7|16|TRBV5-4
CASSLLTGSKSYEQYF
>TRBJ2-1|15|TRBV2
CASPPGAGVSNEQFF
>TRBJ1-1|14|TRBV11-2
CASSFPGQATEAFF
>TRBJ2-7|15|TRBV5-4
CASTILAGATYEQYF
>TRBJ1-4|14|TRBV28
CASNRGRYHEKLFF
>TRBJ1-5|17|TRBV28
CASIRAREGYSNQPQHF
>TRBJ2-3|14|TRBV5-1
CASSKGTDTDTQYF
>TRBJ2-1|14|TRBV2
CASGRTSGRGEQFF
>TRBJ1-2|13|TRBV30
CAWSRLVNYGYTF
>TRBJ1-1|13|TRBV9
CASSVGGETEAFF
>TRBJ1-5|13|TRBV28
CASSLRGRQPQHF
>TRBJ2-2|13|TRBV6-1
CATLTGNTGELFF
>TRBJ2-6|16|TRBV28
CASSLLSGSGANVLTF
>TRBJ2-7|13|TRBV7-2
CARKRSGKDEQYF
>TRBJ2-4|14|TRBV5-4
CASSLGVASDIQYF